These 16 T cell receptor beta chains were sequenced from one sample in a study of T cells in women clearing cervical HPV infection (dated 2018 in TCRdb). Library method: the immunoSEQ multiplex PCR assay. TCRdb took over this immuneACCESS table, retaining in-frame rearrangements with V and J assigned. Such tables are incomplete; in checked studies, under half of the missing clones stem from an unresolved V gene, and the remainder is unexplained. Per the sample table, the count is roughly 9,000 clones. The ten biggest clones cover around 8.5% of the sample. Sequenced: blood buffy coat. All receptors come from a woman aged 18-70 years with a cervical HPV16 infection that either progressed to CIN3+ or cleared (not recorded which).

With respect to this clone: The read halts 3 residues ahead of the CDR3 end, with the missing end drawn from the germline J gene. This chain joins TRBV18 and TRBJ1-1; D might be TRBD1 (5 bases). The V end was cut by 2 bases, the J end by 5 bases, with 18 bases between. Germline CDR1 KGHSH, CDR2 LQKENI. CDR3 length: 16 residues. CDR3 DNA (partial): TGTGCCAGCTCACCAATGATATCGCAGGGAGAGACTGAA. It codes for CASSPMISQGETE. The whole CDR3 sequence is CASSPMISQGETEAFF.

Concerning this clone itself: With the read ending 3 residues before the CDR3 end, the germline J gene is used to fill in that end. The genes are TRBV19 and TRBJ2-2; 10 bases line up with TRBD2. This CDR3 region has 15 residues. V lost 7 bases, J lost 4 bases, and 6 bases stayed unmatched. Germline V CDR1 and CDR2: LNHDA, SQIVND (reference sequence). The CDR3 DNA, read in part, is TGTGCCAGTACACTAGCGGGGTCCTCCACCGGGGAG. This sequence encodes CASTLAGSSTGE. The whole CDR3 sequence is CASTLAGSSTGELFF.

As regards this clone: The CDR3 end is not reached by the read, which stops 3 residues before it; the germline J gene fills it in. The rearrangement joins TRBV6-2 or TRBV6-3 to TRBJ2-3, with 8 bases lining up with TRBD1. CDR3 length: 13 residues. From germline, CDR1 is MNHEY and CDR2 SVGEGT. CDR3 sequence reads: CATGQGLLETQYF. The covered CDR3 bases are TGTGCCACCGGACAGGGTCTGTTAGAGACG.

This clone is classed as medium-sized by frequency. The read ends 3 residues shy of where the CDR3 ends; the end is completed using the germline J gene. The chain carries TRBV20-1 and TRBJ2-3, with no clear D. The CDR3 is made up of 13 amino acids. CDR1 and CDR2 from the germline V gene are DFQATT and SNEGSKA (reference sequence). The V end was cut by 4 bases, the J end by 2 bases, with 10 bases between. The CDR3 region is CSATLLSTDTQYF. The sequenced CDR3 bases are TGCAGTGCTACCCTCCTTTCCACAGATACG.

About this clone itself: The read stops 3 residues short of the end of the CDR3; the missing end is completed from the germline J gene. V is TRBV9 and J is TRBJ2-5; 7 nucleotides align to TRBD2. This CDR3 region has 14 residues. Germline V gene sequence: CDR1 SGDLS, CDR2 YYNGEE. After removal of 3 bases from V and 0 bases from J, the junction contained 2 bases not matched to a gene. Incomplete CDR3 DNA: TGTGCCAGCAGCGGTAGCGGGTACCAAGAGACC. Translating it yields CASSGSGYQET. Given in full, the CDR3 is CASSGSGYQETQYF.

About this clone: The DNA ends 3 residues before the CDR3 does, and the rest of the CDR3 is filled in from the germline J gene. The chain uses TRBV2 and TRBJ2-2, with D tentatively TRBD1 (6 bases). This CDR3 is 14 amino acids long. Germline V gene lookup returns CDR1 SNHLY and CDR2 FYNNEI. V lost 7 bases and J 6 bases, leaving 15 bases between the germline ends. The CDR3 loop reads CASTVRGTAGELFF. The CDR3 DNA, read in part, is TGTGCCAGCACTGTCAGGGGTACCGCCGGGGAG.

As to this clone: Sequencing ends 3 residues short of the CDR3 end; the germline J gene provides the rest. The chain employs TRBV27 and TRBJ2-3; 9 bases are shared with TRBD1. The CDR3 loop spans 14 amino acids. Germline-derived CDR1 and CDR2 are MNHEY and SMNVEV (reference sequence). Trimming cost V 1 base and J 6 bases; bases outside gene matches: 2. The CDR3 spells CASSLWDRVDTQYF. Partial CDR3 DNA: TGTGCCAGCAGTTTATGGGACAGGGTGGATACG.

A word on this clone: The read ends 3 residues before the CDR3 terminus; that terminus is restored from the germline J gene. This chain links TRBV7-3 with TRBJ2-7; 9 bases are a match to TRBD2. V shed 6 bases and J 2 bases; nucleotides not matched to a gene: 8. The CDR3 consists of 15 residues. Germline CDR1 is SGHTA and CDR2 is FQGTGA. The sequenced part of the CDR3 DNA is TGTGCCAGCAGTCTAGTAGCGGGGGATGCCTACGAG. This translates into CASSLVAGDAYE. The full CDR3 sequence reads CASSLVAGDAYEQYF.

This clone shows up as large by frequency. Read coverage stops 3 residues before the CDR3 terminus; the germline J gene supplies the remainder. The chain employs TRBV5-1 and TRBJ2-5, with TRBD1 identical over 8 bases. CDR1 and CDR2 from the germline V gene are SGHRS and YFSETQ. The CDR3 has 16 residues. Germline trimming cut 0 bases from V and 1 base from J; bases unmatched to any gene: 5. The sequenced CDR3 bases are TGCGCCAGCAGCTTGGATTCCCAGGGGGCCCAAGAGACC. This gives the protein CASSLDSQGAQET. In full, the CDR3 reads CASSLDSQGAQETQYF.

For this clone: The CDR3 extends 3 residues past the end of the read, so its final part is completed from the germline J gene. V usage is TRBV6-2 or TRBV6-3 and J usage is TRBJ2-2; D perhaps matches TRBD1 (5 bases). V was trimmed by 7 bases and J by 1 base, leaving 10 bases between them. CDR1 is MNHEY, CDR2 SVGEGT, per germline. The CDR3 is made up of 14 amino acids. The sequenced part of the CDR3 DNA is TGTGCCAGCACCAGGACATTGAACACCGGGGAG. The encoded protein is CASTRTLNTGE. The full CDR3 protein is CASTRTLNTGELFF.

Incomplete CDR3 DNA: TGTGCCAGCAGCTTAGGCGGGGGCCGGGCGGAGACC. Protein product: CASSLGGGRAET. The entire CDR3 reads CASSLGGGRAETYTF. The chain joins TRBV7-7 to TRBJ1-2, with D tentatively TRBD1 (6 bases). The CDR3 goes on 3 residues after the read ends, and that part is filled in from the germline J gene. CDR1 and CDR2 (germline): SSHAT, FNYEAQ (reference sequence). CDR3 size: 15 residues.

On this clone itself: Coverage ceases 3 residues before the CDR3 finishes, and the germline J gene fills in the end. The rearrangement uses TRBV7-9 and TRBJ1-5, with a weak D call TRBD1 (5 bases). Germline CDR1 is SEHNR and CDR2 is FQNEAQ (reference sequence). The CDR3 covers 12 residues. CDR3: CASSRGTDPQHF. Partial CDR3 DNA: TGTGCCAGCAGCAGGGGCACAGATCCC. The whole variable domain, filled in from reference TRBV7-9 and TRBJ1-5, reads DTGVSQNPRHKITKRGQNVTFRCDPISEHNRLYWYRQTLGQGPEFLTYFQNEAQLEKSRLLSDRFSAERPKGSFSTLEIQRTEQGDSAMYLCASSRGTDPQHFGDGTRLSIL.

In the case of this clone: The read halts 3 residues ahead of the CDR3 end, with the missing end drawn from the germline J gene. The V and J genes are TRBV7-2 and TRBJ1-5; 7 bases agree with TRBD1. The trim removed 5 bases at V and 7 bases at J, leaving 11 bases unmatched. Germline CDR1 and CDR2: SGHTA and FQGNSA. The CDR3 sequence is 15 residues long. CDR3 DNA (partial): TGTGCCAGCAGCCCCCCTGACAGGGTTGGACAGCCC. As protein: CASSPPDRVGQP. The entire CDR3 protein is CASSPPDRVGQPQHF.

In the case of this clone: The CDR3 is cut off 3 residues early in the read; its end comes from the germline J gene. The genes are TRBV5-5 and TRBJ1-2; D gene unclear. The CDR3 spans 14 residues. The germline V gene encodes CDR1 SGHKS and CDR2 YYEKEE (reference sequence). The CDR3 reads CASSLEAGYLGYTF. The CDR3 bases that were read are TGTGCCAGCAGCTTGGAGGCAGGATATCTAGGC.

Points on this clone: With the read ending 3 residues before the CDR3 end, the germline J gene is used to fill in that end. This chain joins TRBV2 and TRBJ1-5; 11 bases agree with TRBD1. Trimming removed 6 bases from V and 6 bases from J; junction bases left unmatched: 1. This CDR3 comprises 13 residues. From germline, CDR1 is SNHLY and CDR2 FYNNEI. Partial CDR3 DNA: TGTGCCAGCAGGGGACAGGGGGGTCAGCCC. As protein: CASRGQGGQP. The whole CDR3 sequence reads CASRGQGGQPQHF.

On this clone itself: Read coverage stops 3 residues before the CDR3 terminus; the germline J gene supplies the remainder. The chain couples TRBV2 to TRBJ1-3; TRBD1 might be the D (6 bases). V lost 0 bases and J 2 bases, leaving 17 bases between the germline ends. The germline V gene encodes CDR1 SNHLY and CDR2 FYNNEI. There are 18 residues in the CDR3. Partial CDR3 DNA: TGTGCCAGCAGTGAAGCGGGTAGGGACATTTGGACTGGAAACACC. It specifies CASSEAGRDIWTGNT. The complete CDR3 reads CASSEAGRDIWTGNTIYF.